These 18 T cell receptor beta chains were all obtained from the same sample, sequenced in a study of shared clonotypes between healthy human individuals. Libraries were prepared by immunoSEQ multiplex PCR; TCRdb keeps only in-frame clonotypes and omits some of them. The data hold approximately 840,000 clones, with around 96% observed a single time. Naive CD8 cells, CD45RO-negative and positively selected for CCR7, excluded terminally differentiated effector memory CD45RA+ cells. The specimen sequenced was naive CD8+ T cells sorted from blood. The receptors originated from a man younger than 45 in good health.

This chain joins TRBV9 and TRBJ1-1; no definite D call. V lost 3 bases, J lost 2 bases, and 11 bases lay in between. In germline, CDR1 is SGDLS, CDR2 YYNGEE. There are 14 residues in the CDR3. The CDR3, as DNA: TGTGCCAGCAGCGGGACCTTCGTTAACACTGAAGCTTTCTTT. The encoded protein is CASSGTFVNTEAFF. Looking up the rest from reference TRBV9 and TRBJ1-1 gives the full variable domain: DSGVTQTPKHLITATGQRVTLRCSPRSGDLSVYWYQQSLDQGLQFLIQYYNGEERAKGNILERFSAQQFPDLHSELNLSSLELGDSALYFCASSGTFVNTEAFFGQGTRLTVV.

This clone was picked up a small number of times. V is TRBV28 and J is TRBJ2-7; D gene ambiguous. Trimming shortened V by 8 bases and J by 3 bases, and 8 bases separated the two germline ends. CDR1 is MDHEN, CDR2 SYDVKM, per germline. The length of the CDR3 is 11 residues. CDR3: CASGWFYEQYF. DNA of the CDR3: TGTGCCAGCGGTTGGTTCTACGAGCAGTACTTC.

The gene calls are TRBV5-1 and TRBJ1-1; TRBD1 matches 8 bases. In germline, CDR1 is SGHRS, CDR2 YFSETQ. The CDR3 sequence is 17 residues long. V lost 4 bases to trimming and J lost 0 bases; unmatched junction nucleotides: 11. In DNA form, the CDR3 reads TGCGCCAGCAGCGTCGGACAGGGAGTATTGATGAACACTGAAGCTTTCTTT. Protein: CASSVGQGVLMNTEAFF.

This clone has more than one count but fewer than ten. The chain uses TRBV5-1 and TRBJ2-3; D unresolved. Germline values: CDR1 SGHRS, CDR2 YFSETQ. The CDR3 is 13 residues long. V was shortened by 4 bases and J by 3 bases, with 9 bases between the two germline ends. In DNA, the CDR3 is TGCGCCAGCAGCGGAGACATGACAGATACGCAGTATTTT. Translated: CASSGDMTDTQYF.

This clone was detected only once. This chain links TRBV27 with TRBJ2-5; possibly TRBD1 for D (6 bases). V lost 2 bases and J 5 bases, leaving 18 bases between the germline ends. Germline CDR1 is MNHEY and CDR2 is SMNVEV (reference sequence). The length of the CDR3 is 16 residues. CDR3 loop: CASSLRKQGGWETQYF. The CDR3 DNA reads TGTGCCAGCAGTTTACGCAAACAGGGTGGTTGGGAGACCCAGTACTTC.

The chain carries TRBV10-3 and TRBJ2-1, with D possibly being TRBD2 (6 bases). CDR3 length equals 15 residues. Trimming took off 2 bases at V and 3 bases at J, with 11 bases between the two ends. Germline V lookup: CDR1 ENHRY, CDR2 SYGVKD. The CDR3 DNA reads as TGTGCCATCAGTGAGCGGGAGCCCTACTACAATGAGCAGTTCTTC. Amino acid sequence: CAISEREPYYNEQFF.

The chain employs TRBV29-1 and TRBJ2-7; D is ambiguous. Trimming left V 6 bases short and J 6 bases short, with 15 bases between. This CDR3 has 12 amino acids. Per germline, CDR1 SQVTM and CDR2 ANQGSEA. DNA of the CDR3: TGCAGCGTCCTAGTGATGGTCTCCGAGCAGTACTTC. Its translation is CSVLVMVSEQYF.

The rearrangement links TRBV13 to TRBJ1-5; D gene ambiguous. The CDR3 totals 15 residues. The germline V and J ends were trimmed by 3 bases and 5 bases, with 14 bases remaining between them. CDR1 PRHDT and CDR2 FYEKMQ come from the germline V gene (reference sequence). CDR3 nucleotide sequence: TGTGCCAGCAGCTTGGGCCCGGGAGTCCATCAGCCCCAGCATTTT. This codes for CASSLGPGVHQPQHF.

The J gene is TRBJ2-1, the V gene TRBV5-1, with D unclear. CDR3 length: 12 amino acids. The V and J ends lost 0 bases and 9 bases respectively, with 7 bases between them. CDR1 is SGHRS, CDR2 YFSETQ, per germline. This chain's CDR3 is CASSLDRREQFF. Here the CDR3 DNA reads TGCGCCAGCAGCTTGGATCGACGTGAGCAGTTCTTC.

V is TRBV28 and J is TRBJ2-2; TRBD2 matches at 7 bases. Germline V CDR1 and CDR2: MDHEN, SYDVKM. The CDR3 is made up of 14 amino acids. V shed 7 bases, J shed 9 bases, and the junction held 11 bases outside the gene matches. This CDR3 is CASKERGPIWELFF. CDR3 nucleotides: TGTGCCAGCAAGGAGCGGGGCCCGATTTGGGAGCTGTTTTTT.

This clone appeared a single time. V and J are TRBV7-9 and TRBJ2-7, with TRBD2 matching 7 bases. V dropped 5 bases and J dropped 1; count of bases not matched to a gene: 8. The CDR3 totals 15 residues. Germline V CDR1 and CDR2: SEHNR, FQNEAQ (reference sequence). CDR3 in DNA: TGTGCCAGCAGCAACCTCCTTAGCGGGTCCTACGAGCAGTACTTC. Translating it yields CASSNLLSGSYEQYF.

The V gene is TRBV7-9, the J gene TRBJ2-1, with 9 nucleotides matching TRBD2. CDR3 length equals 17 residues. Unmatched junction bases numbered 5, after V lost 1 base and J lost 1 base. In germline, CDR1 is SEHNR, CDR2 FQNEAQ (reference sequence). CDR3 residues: CASSLVGGRVSYNEQFF. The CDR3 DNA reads TGTGCCAGCAGCTTAGTGGGCGGGAGGGTTTCCTACAATGAGCAGTTCTTC. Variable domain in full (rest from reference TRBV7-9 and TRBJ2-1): DTGVSQNPRHKITKRGQNVTFRCDPISEHNRLYWYRQTLGQGPEFLTYFQNEAQLEKSRLLSDRFSAERPKGSFSTLEIQRTEQGDSAMYLCASSLVGGRVSYNEQFFGPGTRLTVL.

The CDR3 protein is CASSQERAITHNEQFF. The CDR3, as DNA: TGTGCCAGCAGCCAAGAGCGCGCTATCACCCACAATGAGCAGTTCTTC. This chain joins TRBV4-2 and TRBJ2-1; unclear D gene. The V gene's germline CDR1 is LGHNA and CDR2 YNFKEQ. V gave up 0 bases and J gave up 5 bases, with 14 bases separating them. This CDR3 comprises 16 residues.

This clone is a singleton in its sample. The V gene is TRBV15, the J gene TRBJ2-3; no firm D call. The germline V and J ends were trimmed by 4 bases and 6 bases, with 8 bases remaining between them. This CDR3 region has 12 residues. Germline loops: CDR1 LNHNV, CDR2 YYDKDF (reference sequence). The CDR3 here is CATSTSLDTQYF. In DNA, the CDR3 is TGTGCCACCAGCACCTCCTTGGATACGCAGTATTTT.

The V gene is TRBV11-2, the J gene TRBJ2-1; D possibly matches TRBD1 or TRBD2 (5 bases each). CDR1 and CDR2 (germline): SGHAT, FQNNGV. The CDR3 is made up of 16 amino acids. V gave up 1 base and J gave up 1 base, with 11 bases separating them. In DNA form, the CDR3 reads TGTGCCAGCAGCTTAGGTGGGGGAGAATCCTACAATGAGCAGTTCTTC. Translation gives CASSLGGGESYNEQFF.

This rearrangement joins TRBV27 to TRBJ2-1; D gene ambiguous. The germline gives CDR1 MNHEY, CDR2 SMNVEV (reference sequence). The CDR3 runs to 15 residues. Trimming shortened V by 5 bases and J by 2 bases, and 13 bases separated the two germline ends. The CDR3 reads CASSVPEATYNEQFF. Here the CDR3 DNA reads TGTGCCAGCAGTGTCCCAGAGGCCACCTACAATGAGCAGTTCTTC.

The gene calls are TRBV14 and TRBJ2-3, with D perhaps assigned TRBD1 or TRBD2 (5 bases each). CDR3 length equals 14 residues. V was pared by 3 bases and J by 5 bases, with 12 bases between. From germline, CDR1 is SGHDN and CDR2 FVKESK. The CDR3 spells CASSHLLGVDTQYF. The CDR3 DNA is TGTGCCAGCAGCCACCTTTTGGGGGTAGATACGCAGTATTTT.

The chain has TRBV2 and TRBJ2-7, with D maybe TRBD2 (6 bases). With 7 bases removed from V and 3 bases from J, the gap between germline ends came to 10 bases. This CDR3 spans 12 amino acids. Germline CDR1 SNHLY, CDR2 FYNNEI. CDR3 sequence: CASNGGNYEQYF. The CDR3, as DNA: TGTGCCAGCAATGGCGGGAACTACGAGCAGTACTTC.